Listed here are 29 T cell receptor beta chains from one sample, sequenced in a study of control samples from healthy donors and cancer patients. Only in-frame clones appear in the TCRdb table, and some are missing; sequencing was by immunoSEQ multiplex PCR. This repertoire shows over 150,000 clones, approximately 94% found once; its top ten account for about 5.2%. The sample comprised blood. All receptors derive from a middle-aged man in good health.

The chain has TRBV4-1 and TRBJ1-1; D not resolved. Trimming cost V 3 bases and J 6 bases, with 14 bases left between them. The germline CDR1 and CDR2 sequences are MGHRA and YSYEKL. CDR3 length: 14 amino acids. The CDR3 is CASSQGMWVAEAFF. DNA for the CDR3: TGCGCCAGCAGCCAGGGGATGTGGGTAGCTGAAGCTTTCTTT.

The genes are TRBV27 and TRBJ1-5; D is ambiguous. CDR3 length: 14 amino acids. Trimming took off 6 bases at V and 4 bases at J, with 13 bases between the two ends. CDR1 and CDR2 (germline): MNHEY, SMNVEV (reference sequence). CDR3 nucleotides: TGTGCCAGCAGCTCCGGTGGGTTTAATCAGCCCCAGCATTTT. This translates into CASSSGGFNQPQHF.

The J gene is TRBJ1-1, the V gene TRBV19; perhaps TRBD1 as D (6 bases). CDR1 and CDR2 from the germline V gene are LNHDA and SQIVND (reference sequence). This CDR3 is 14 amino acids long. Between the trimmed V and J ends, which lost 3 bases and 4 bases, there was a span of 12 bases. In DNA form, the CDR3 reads TGTGCCAGTAGTATGCCGGGGGCGGCCACTGAAGCTTTCTTT. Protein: CASSMPGAATEAFF. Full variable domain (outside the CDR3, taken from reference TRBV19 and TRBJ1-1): DGGITQSPKYLFRKEGQNVTLSCEQNLNHDAMYWYRQDPGQGLRLIYYSQIVNDFQKGDIAEGYSVSREKKESFPLTVTSAQKNPTAFYLCASSMPGAATEAFFGQGTRLTVV.

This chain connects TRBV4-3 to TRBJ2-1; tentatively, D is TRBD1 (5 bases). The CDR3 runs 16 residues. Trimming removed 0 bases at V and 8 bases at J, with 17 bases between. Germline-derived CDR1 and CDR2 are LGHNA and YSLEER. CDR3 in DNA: TGCGCCAGCAGCCAAGAGTACAGGTCCCCTAACGATGAGCAGTTCTTC. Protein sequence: CASSQEYRSPNDEQFF.

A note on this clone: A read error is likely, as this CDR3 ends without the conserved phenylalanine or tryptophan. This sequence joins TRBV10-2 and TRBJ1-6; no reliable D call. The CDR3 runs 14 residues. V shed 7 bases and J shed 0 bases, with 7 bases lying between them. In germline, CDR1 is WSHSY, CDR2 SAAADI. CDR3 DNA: TGCGCCAGCAAGAGCAGCTCCTATAATTCACCCCTCCACTCT. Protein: CASKSSSYNSPLHS.

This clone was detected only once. Here the CDR3 DNA reads TGTGCCAGTAGTATACGTCCCATCGGAGTAATGAACACTGAAGCTTTCTTT. This encodes CASSIRPIGVMNTEAFF. The rearrangement joins TRBV19 to TRBJ1-1; D is unclear. Germline-derived CDR1 and CDR2 are LNHDA and SQIVND (reference sequence). The CDR3 consists of 17 residues. V gave up 2 bases and J gave up 0 bases, with 16 bases separating them.

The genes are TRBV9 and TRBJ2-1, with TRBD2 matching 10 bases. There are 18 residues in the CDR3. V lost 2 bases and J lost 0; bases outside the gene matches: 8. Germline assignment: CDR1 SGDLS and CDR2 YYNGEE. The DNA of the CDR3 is TGTGCCAGCAGCGTGCGGGCTAGCGGGGGACCCTCCTACAATGAGCAGTTCTTC. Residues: CASSVRASGGPSYNEQFF.

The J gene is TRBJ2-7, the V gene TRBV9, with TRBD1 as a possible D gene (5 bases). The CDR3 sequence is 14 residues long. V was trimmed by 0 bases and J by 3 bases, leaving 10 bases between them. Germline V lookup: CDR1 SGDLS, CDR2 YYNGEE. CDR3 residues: CASSVDGDSYEQYF. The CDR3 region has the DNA TGTGCCAGCAGCGTAGATGGAGACAGCTACGAGCAGTACTTC.

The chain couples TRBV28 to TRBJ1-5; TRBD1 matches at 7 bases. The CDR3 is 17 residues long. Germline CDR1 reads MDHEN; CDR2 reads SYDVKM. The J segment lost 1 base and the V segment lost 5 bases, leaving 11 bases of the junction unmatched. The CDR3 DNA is TGTGCCAGCAGTCCGACAGGGAGGGGAATAAGCAATCAGCCCCAGCATTTT. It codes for CASSPTGRGISNQPQHF.

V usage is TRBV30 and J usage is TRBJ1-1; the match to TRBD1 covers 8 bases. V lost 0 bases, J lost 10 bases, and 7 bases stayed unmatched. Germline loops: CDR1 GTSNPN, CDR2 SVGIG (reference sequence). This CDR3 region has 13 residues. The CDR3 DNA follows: TGTGCCTGGAGTGTTTCTTCAGGGGGCAGAGCTTTCTTT. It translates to CAWSVSSGGRAFF. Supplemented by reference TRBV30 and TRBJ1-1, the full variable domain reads SQTIHQWPATLVQPVGSPLSLECTVEGTSNPNLYWYRQAAGRGLQLLFYSVGIGQISSEVPQNLSASRPQDRQFILSSKKLLLSDSGFYLCAWSVSSGGRAFFGQGTRLTVV.

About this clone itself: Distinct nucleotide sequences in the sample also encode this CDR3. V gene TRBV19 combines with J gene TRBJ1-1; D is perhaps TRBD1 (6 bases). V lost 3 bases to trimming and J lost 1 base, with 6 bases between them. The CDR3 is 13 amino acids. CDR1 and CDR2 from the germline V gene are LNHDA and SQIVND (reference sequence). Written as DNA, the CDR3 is TGTGCCAGTAGTATGGGGGCGAACACTGAAGCTTTCTTT. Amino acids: CASSMGANTEAFF. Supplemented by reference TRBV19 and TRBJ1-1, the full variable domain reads DGGITQSPKYLFRKEGQNVTLSCEQNLNHDAMYWYRQDPGQGLRLIYYSQIVNDFQKGDIAEGYSVSREKKESFPLTVTSAQKNPTAFYLCASSMGANTEAFFGQGTRLTVV.

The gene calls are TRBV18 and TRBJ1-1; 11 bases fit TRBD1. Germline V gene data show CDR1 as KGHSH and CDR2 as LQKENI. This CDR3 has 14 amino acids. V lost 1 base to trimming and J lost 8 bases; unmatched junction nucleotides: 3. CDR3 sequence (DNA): TGTGCCAGCTCACCACTTGGGACAGGGGGGGAAGCTTTCTTT. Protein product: CASSPLGTGGEAFF.

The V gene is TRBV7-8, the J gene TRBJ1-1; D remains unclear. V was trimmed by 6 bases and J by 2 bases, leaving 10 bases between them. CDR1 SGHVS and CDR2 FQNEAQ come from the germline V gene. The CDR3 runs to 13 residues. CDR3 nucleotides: TGTGCCAGCAGTGCTGACATTAACACTGAAGCTTTCTTT. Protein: CASSADINTEAFF.

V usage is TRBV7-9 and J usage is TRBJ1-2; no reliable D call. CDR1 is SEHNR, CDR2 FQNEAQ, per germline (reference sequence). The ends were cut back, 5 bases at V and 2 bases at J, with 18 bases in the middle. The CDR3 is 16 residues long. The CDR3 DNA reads TGTGCCAGCAGCCCCGGACCCCAGGACCAGAACTATGGCTACACCTTC. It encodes CASSPGPQDQNYGYTF.

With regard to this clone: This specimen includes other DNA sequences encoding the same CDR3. CDR3 coding DNA: TGTGCCAGCAACCTACGGGGGGAGGGGGCGGTCGGTAATTCACCCCTCCACTTT. Its protein is CASNLRGEGAVGNSPLHF. The V and J genes are TRBV21-1 and TRBJ1-6. TRBV21-1 is assigned pseudogene status. The CDR3 extends over 18 amino acids.

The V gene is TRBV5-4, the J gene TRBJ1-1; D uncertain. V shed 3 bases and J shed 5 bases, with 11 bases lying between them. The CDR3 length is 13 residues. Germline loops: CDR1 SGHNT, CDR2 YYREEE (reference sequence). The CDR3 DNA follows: TGTGCCAGCAGCTCCCCCCTTAGGACTGAAGCTTTCTTT. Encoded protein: CASSSPLRTEAFF.

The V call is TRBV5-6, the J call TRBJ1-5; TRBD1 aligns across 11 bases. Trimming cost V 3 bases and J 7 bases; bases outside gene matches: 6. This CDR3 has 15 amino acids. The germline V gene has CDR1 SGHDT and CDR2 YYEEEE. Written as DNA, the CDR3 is TGTGCCAGCAGCTCTCGGACAGGGGGCCAACAGCCCCAGCATTTT. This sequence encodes CASSSRTGGQQPQHF.

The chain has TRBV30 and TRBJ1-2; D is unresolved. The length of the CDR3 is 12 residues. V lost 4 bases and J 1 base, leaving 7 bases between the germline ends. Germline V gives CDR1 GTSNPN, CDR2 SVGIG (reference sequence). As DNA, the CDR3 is TGTGCCTGGAACGGGGTTAACTATGGCTACACCTTC. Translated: CAWNGVNYGYTF.

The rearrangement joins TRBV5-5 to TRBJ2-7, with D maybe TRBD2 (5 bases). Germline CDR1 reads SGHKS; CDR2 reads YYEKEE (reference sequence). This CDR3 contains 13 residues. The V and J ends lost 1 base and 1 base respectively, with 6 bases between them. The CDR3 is CASSLRESYEQYF. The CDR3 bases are TGTGCCAGCAGCTTGCGGGAATCCTACGAGCAGTACTTC. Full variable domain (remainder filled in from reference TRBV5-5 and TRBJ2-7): DAGVTQSPTHLIKTRGQQVTLRCSPISGHKSVSWYQQVLGQGPQFIFQYYEKEERGRGNFPDRFSARQFPNYSSELNVNALLLGDSALYLCASSLRESYEQYFGPGTRLTVT.

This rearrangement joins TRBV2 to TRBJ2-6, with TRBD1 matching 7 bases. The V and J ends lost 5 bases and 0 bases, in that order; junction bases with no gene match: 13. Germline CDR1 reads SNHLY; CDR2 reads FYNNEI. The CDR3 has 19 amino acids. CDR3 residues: CASSFKPGQTRSGANVLTF. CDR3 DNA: TGTGCCAGCAGTTTTAAGCCGGGACAGACTCGCTCTGGGGCCAACGTCCTGACTTTC.

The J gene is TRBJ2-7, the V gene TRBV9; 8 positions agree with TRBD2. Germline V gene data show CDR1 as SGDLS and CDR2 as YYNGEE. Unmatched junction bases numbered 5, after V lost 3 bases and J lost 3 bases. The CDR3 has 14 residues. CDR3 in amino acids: CASSGGREGYEQYF. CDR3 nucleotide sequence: TGTGCCAGCAGCGGAGGCCGGGAGGGCTACGAGCAGTACTTC.

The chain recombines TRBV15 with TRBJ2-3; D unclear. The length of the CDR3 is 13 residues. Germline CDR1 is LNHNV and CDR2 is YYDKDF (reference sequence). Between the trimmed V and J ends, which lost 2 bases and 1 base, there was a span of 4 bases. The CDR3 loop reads CATSRWGTDTQYF. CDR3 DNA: TGTGCCACCAGCAGATGGGGCACAGATACGCAGTATTTT.

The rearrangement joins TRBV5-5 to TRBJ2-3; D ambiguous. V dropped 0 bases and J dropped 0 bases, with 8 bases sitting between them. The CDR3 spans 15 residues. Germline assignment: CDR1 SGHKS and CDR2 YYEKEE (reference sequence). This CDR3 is CASSLGGVSTDTQYF. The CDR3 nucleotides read TGTGCCAGCAGCTTGGGAGGTGTTAGCACAGATACGCAGTATTTT.

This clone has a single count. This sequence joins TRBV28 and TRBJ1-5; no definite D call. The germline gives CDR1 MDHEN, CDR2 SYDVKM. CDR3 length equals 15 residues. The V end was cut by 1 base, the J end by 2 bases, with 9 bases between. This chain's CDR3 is CASSLSGLGNQPQHF. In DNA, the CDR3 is TGTGCCAGCAGTTTATCTGGGTTAGGCAATCAGCCCCAGCATTTT. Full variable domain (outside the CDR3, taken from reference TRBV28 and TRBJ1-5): DVKVTQSSRYLVKRTGEKVFLECVQDMDHENMFWYRQDPGLGLRLIYFSYDVKMKEKGDIPEGYSVSREKKERFSLILESASTNQTSMYLCASSLSGLGNQPQHFGDGTRLSIL.

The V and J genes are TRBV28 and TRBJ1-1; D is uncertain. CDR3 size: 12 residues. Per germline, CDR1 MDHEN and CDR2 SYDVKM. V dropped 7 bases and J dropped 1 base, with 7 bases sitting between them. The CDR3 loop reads CASTTANTEAFF. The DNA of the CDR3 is TGTGCCAGCACTACAGCGAACACTGAAGCTTTCTTT.

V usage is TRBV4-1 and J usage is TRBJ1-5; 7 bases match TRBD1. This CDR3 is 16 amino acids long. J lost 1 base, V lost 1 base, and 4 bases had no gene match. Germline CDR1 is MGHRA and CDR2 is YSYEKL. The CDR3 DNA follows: TGCGCCAGCAGCCAAGGTGACAGGGCCAGCAATCAGCCCCAGCATTTT. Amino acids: CASSQGDRASNQPQHF.

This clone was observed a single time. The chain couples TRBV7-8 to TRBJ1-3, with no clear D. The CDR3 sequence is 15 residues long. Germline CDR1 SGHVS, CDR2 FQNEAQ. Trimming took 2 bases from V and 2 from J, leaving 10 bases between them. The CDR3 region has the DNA TGTGCCAGCAGCTTATCAAGGTTCCCTGGAAACACCATATATTTT. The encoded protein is CASSLSRFPGNTIYF.

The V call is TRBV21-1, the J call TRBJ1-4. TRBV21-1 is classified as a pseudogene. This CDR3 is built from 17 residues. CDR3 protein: CASTPPRAAVGYGKLFF. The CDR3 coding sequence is TGTGCCAGCACCCCCCCACGGGCGGCGGTAGGGTATGGAAAACTGTTTTTT.

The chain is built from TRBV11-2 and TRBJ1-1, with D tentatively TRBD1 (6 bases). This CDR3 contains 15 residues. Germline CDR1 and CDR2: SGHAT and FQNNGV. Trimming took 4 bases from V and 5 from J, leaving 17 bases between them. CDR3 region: CASSSRDTHVTEAFF. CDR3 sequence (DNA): TGTGCCAGCAGCTCCCGGGACACCCATGTTACTGAAGCTTTCTTT.